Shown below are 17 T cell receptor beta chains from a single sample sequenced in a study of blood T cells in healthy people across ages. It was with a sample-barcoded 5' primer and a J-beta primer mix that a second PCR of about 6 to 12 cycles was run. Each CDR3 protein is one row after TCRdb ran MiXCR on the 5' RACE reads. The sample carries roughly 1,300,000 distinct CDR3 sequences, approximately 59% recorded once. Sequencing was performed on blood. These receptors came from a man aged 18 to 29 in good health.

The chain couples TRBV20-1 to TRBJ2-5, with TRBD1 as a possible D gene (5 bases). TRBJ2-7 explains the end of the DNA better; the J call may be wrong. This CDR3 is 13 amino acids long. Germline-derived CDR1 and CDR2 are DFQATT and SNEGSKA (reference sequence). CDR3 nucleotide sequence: TGCAGTGCCAATCAGGGAAACCCCTACGAGCAGTACTTC. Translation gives CSANQGNPYEQYF.

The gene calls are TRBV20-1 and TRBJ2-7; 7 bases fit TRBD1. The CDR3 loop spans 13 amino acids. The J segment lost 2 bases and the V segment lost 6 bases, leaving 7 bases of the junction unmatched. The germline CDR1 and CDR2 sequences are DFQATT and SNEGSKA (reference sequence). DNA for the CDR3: TGCAGTGCAAACTCGGGACAGACCTACGAGCAGTACTTC. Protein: CSANSGQTYEQYF.

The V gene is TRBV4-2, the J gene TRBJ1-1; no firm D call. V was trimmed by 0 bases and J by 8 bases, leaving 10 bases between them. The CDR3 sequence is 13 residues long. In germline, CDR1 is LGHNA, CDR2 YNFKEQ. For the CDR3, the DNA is TGTGCCAGCAGCCAAGATGATACGCGGGAAGCTTTCTTT. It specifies CASSQDDTREAFF.

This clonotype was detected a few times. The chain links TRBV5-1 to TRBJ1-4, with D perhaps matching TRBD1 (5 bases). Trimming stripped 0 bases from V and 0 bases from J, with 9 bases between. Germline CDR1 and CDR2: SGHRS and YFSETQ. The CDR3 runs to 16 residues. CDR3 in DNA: TGCGCCAGCAGCTTGGAAGGGGACGCAACTAATGAAAAACTGTTTTTT. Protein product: CASSLEGDATNEKLFF.

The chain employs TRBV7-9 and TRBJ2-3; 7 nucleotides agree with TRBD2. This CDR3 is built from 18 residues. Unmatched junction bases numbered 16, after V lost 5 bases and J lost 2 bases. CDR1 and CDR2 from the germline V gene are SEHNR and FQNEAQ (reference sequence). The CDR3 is CASSPGPPSGRATDTQYF. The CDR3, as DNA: TGTGCCAGCAGCCCAGGGCCTCCTAGCGGAAGGGCCACAGATACGCAGTATTTT. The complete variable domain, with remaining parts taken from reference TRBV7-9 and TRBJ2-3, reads DTGVSQNPRHKITKRGQNVTFRCDPISEHNRLYWYRQTLGQGPEFLTYFQNEAQLEKSRLLSDRFSAERPKGSFSTLEIQRTEQGDSAMYLCASSPGPPSGRATDTQYFGPGTRLTVL.

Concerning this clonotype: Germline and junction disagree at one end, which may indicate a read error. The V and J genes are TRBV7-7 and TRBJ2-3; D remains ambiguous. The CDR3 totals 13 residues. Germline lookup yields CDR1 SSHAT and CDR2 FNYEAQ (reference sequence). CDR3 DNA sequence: TGTGCTAGCAGCTTCGGCAGAGAATCAAGTGTGTATTTT. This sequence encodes CASSFGRESSVYF. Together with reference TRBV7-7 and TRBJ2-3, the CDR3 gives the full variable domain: GAGVSQSPRYKVTKRGQDVTLRCDPISSHATLYWYQQALGQGPEFLTYFNYEAQPDKSGLPSDRFSAERPEGSISTLTIQRTEQRDSAMYRCASSFGRESSVYFGPGTRLTVL.

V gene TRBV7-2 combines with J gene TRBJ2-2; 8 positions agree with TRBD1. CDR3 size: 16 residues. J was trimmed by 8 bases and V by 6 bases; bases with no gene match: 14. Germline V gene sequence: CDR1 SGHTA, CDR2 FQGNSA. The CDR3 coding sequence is TGTGCCAGCAGTTACGGTACCGGGACAGGAGTTGGGGAGCTGTTTTTT. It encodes CASSYGTGTGVGELFF.

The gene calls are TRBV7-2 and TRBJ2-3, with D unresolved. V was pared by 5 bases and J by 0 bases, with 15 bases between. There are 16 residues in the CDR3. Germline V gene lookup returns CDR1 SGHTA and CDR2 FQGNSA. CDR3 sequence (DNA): TGTGCCAGCAGCCCCCATCGCGGCGTTAGCACAGATACGCAGTATTTT. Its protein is CASSPHRGVSTDTQYF.

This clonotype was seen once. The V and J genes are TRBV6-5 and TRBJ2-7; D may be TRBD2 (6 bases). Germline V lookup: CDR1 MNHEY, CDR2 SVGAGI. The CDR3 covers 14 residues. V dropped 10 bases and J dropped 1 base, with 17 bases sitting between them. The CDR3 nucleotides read TGTGCCACGAACGGGGTCGGGGGTTCCTACGAGCAGTACTTC. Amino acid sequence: CATNGVGGSYEQYF.

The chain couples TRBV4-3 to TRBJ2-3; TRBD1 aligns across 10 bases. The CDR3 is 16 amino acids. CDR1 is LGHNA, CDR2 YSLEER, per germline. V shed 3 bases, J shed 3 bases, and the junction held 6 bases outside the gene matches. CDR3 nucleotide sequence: TGCGCCAGCAGCCAGTCCCGGGACAGGGGAACAGATACGCAGTATTTT. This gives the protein CASSQSRDRGTDTQYF.

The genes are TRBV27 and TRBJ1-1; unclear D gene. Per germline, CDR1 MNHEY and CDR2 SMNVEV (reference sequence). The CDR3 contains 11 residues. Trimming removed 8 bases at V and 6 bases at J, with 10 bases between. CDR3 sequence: CASFLASEAFF. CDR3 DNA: TGTGCCAGCTTCCTGGCCTCTGAAGCTTTCTTT.

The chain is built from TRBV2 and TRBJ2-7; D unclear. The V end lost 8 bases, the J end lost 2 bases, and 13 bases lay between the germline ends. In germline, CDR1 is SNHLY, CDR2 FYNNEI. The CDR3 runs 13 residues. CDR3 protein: CASGPWPPYEQYF. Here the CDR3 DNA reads TGTGCCAGCGGTCCGTGGCCCCCCTACGAGCAGTACTTC. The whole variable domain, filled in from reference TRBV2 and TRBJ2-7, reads EPEVTQTPSHQVTQMGQEVILRCVPISNHLYFYWYRQILGQKVEFLVSFYNNEISEKSEIFDDQFSVERPDGSNFTLKIRSTKLEDSAMYFCASGPWPPYEQYFGPGTRLTVT.

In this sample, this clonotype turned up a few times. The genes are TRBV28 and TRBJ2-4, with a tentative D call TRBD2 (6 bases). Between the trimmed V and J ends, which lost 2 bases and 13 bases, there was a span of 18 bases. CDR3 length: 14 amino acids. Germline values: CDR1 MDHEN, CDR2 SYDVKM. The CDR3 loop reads CASSLLGTSKEQYF. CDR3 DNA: TGTGCCAGCAGTTTACTTGGGACTTCTAAGGAGCAGTACTTC. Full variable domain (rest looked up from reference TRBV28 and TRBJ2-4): DVKVTQSSRYLVKRTGEKVFLECVQDMDHENMFWYRQDPGLGLRLIYFSYDVKMKEKGDIPEGYSVSREKKERFSLILESASTNQTSMYLCASSLLGTSKEQYFGAGTRLSVL.

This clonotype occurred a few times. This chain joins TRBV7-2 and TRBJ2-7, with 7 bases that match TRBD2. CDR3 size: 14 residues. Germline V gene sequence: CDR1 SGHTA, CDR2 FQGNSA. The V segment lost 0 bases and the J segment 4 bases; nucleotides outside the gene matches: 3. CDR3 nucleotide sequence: TGTGCCAGCAGCTTAGCGCGGGGGAATTACGAGCAGTACTTC. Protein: CASSLARGNYEQYF.

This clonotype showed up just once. The CDR3 DNA reads TGTGCCTGGAGTTTCGACGGTTCCTCCTACGAGCAGTACTTC. Translated: CAWSFDGSSYEQYF. V usage is TRBV30 and J usage is TRBJ2-7; D unclear. Trimming took off 2 bases at V and 0 bases at J, with 11 bases between the two ends. Germline lookup yields CDR1 GTSNPN and CDR2 SVGIG (reference sequence). The CDR3 has 14 amino acids.

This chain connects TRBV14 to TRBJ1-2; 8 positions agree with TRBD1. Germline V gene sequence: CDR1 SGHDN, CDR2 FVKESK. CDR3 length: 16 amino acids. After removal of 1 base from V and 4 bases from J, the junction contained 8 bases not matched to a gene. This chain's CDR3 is CASSQAHGQGAYGYTF. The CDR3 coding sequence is TGTGCCAGCAGCCAAGCTCACGGACAGGGAGCCTATGGCTACACCTTC.

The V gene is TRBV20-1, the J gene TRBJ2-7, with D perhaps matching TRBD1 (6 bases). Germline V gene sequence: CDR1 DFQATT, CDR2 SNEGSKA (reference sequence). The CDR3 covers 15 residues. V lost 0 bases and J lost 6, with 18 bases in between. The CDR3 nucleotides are TGCAGTGCTAGAGATGGGGCAGGGGCTTTTCCCGAGCAGTACTTC. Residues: CSARDGAGAFPEQYF.